Listed below are T cell receptor beta chains from one sample, sequenced in a study of early T cells in non-severe SARS-CoV-2 infection. TCRdb called the 5' RACE reads again in MiXCR, with one record for every CDR3 protein. Found here are fewer than 80,000 distinct CDR3 sequences, about 13% of them singletons; the top ten hold around 4.8%. Sequenced: whole blood. The source is an adult who was a healthcare worker with PCR-confirmed SARS-CoV-2 infection or an uninfected control (not recorded which). CDR3s leave out the opening cysteine and the closing phenylalanine or tryptophan.

J gene: TRBJ1-6
V gene: TRBV10-3
CDR3 protein: AISEGLGNSPLH

J gene: TRBJ2-7
V gene: TRBV2
CDR3 protein: ASRAAGTWDEQY

J gene: TRBJ1-5
V gene: TRBV6-2/TRBV6-3
CDR3 protein: ASSYPLPPTGNSNQPQH

J gene: TRBJ2-3
V gene: TRBV15
CDR3 protein: ATSREPTDTQY

J gene: TRBJ1-2
V gene: TRBV20-1
CDR3 protein: SASTRDSSNYGYT

J gene: TRBJ2-3
V gene: TRBV6-2/TRBV6-3
CDR3 protein: ASSYSRLDSTDTQY

J gene: TRBJ2-4
V gene: TRBV4-1
CDR3 protein: ASSQELGKNIQY

J gene: TRBJ2-2
V gene: TRBV6-1
CDR3 protein: ATPVTGLATGELF

J gene: TRBJ2-3
V gene: TRBV20-1
CDR3 protein: SARNRIRGTDTQY

J gene: TRBJ1-4
V gene: TRBV5-6
CDR3 protein: ASSALGGDRATNEKLF

J gene: TRBJ2-2
V gene: TRBV9
CDR3 protein: ASSSFRTGELF

J gene: TRBJ1-2
V gene: TRBV29-1
CDR3 protein: SVEVGQYGYT

J gene: TRBJ2-7
V gene: TRBV7-8
CDR3 protein: ASSLGQGAIEQY

J gene: TRBJ1-1
V gene: TRBV30
CDR3 protein: AWSRQDTEAF

J gene: TRBJ1-1
V gene: TRBV29-1
CDR3 protein: SVGVGAF

J gene: TRBJ2-7
V gene: TRBV27
CDR3 protein: ASGTGIHEQY

J gene: TRBJ2-1
V gene: TRBV25-1
CDR3 protein: ASSDSTGVPSYNEQF

J gene: TRBJ2-5
V gene: TRBV2
CDR3 protein: ASREETQY

J gene: TRBJ2-7
V gene: TRBV10-3
CDR3 protein: AISHGLEGNYEQY

J gene: TRBJ2-7
V gene: TRBV20-1
CDR3 protein: SATGTAYEQY

J gene: TRBJ1-1
V gene: TRBV30
CDR3 protein: AWSPYEGGAF

J gene: TRBJ1-2
V gene: TRBV6-1
CDR3 protein: ASSIRNYGYT

J gene: TRBJ2-3
V gene: TRBV24-1
CDR3 protein: ATSDGSQDTQY

J gene: TRBJ1-2
V gene: TRBV4-1
CDR3 protein: ASSQGTGVGYT

J gene: TRBJ1-2
V gene: TRBV25-1
CDR3 protein: ASSLTGTYGYT

J gene: TRBJ2-7
V gene: TRBV5-1
CDR3 protein: ASSAEGYEQY